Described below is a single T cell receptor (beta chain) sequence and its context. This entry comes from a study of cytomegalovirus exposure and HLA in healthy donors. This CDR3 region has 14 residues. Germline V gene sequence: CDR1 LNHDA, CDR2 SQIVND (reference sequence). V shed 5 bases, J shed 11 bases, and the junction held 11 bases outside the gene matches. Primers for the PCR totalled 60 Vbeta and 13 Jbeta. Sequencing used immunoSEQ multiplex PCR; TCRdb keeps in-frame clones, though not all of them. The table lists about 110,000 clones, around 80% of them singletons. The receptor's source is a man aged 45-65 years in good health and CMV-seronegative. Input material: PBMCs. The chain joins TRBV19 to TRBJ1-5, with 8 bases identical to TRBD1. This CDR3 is CASSPDRVVVTQHF. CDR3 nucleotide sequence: TGTGCCAGTAGTCCGGACAGGGTGGTGGTGACCCAGCATTTT.